Listed below are T cell receptor beta chains from one sample, sequenced in a study of cytomegalovirus exposure and HLA in healthy donors. Profiled with immunoSEQ multiplex PCR; TCRdb holds only in-frame clones, not every one. The sample lists 150,000 to 200,000 clones, 84% occurring once. Sequencing was performed on PBMCs. Receptors originate from a young man in good health and CMV-seropositive. CDR3s include the opening cysteine and the closing phenylalanine or tryptophan. The D gene is left open where the match is weak. Clone size is stated in some rows and not others, as once, few, many or a class when expanded.

J gene,V gene,clone size,CDR3 length,D gene,CDR3 protein,CDR3 DNA
TRBJ2-7,TRBV10-3,.,13,.,CAVQRVGQNEQYF,TGTGCCGTTCAGAGGGTGGGTCAGAACGAGCAGTACTTC
TRBJ1-2,TRBV7-2,.,16,TRBD1,CASSLPGQGFYYGYTF,TGTGCCAGCAGCTTACCGGGACAGGGATTCTACTATGGCTACACCTTC
TRBJ2-1,TRBV9,once,15,.,CASSVDRSSYNEQFF,TGTGCCAGCAGCGTTGACCGGAGCTCCTACAATGAGCAGTTCTTC
TRBJ2-7,TRBV5-5,.,15,.,CASSPTGLPSYEQYF,TGTGCCAGCAGCCCGACAGGCCTCCCATCCTACGAGCAGTACTTC
TRBJ2-1,TRBV5-4,.,14,.,CASHTGYSYNEQFF,TGTGCCAGCCACACAGGGTACTCCTACAATGAGCAGTTCTTC
TRBJ2-1,TRBV20-1,once,11,.,CSAREEDLEFF,TGCAGTGCTAGAGAAGAAGACTTGGAGTTCTTC
TRBJ1-1,TRBV5-6,few,15,.,CASDRGGRVNTEAFF,TGTGCCAGCGACCGGGGGGGCAGGGTGAACACTGAAGCTTTCTTT
TRBJ2-2,TRBV2,once,15,TRBD1,CASIPDRGSTGELFF,TGTGCCAGCATTCCAGACAGGGGGTCGACCGGGGAGCTGTTTTTT
TRBJ2-7,TRBV5-4,.,14,.,CASSDGRGSYEQYF,TGTGCCAGCAGCGACGGCAGGGGTTCCTACGAGCAGTACTTC
TRBJ2-1,TRBV7-9,few,16,TRBD2,CASSLRLAGGPQEQFF,TGTGCCAGCAGCTTAAGACTAGCGGGAGGGCCGCAGGAGCAGTTCTTC
TRBJ2-1,TRBV7-7,once,14,TRBD1,CASSHRTGDNEQFF,TGTGCCAGCAGCCACCGGACAGGAGACAATGAGCAGTTCTTC
TRBJ2-1,TRBV28,.,12,.,CASSSRGTEQFF,TGTGCCAGCAGTTCCCGGGGGACTGAGCAGTTCTTC
TRBJ1-5,TRBV28,.,15,.,CASTSGRSRNQPQHF,TGTGCCAGCACATCGGGTAGGAGTCGCAATCAGCCCCAGCATTTT
TRBJ2-7,TRBV6-5,.,15,TRBD2,CASSYRGTGGYEQYF,TGTGCCAGCAGTTACCGTGGGACGGGAGGCTACGAGCAGTACTTC
TRBJ2-3,TRBV18,.,14,.,CASSPPGRTDTQYF,TGTGCCAGCTCACCTCCAGGGCGGACAGATACGCAGTATTTT
TRBJ2-7,TRBV29-1,.,14,TRBD2,CSVAVSGSSYEQYF,TGCAGCGTTGCCGTTAGCGGGAGTTCCTACGAGCAGTACTTC
TRBJ1-1,TRBV2,.,13,.,CASSRWSNTEAFF,TGTGCCAGCAGTCGGTGGTCGAACACTGAAGCTTTCTTT
TRBJ2-7,TRBV19,.,13,.,CASSDGTLVPQYF,TGTGCCAGTAGTGACGGGACTTTGGTCCCTCAGTACTTC
TRBJ1-5,TRBV5-6,once,13,.,CASSLGVGQPQHF,TGTGCCAGCAGCTTGGGGGTGGGCCAGCCCCAGCATTTT
TRBJ1-2,TRBV28,.,12,.,CASSLETYGYTF,TGTGCCAGCAGTTTAGAAACTTATGGCTACACCTTC
TRBJ1-1,TRBV7-7,.,13,.,CASSPVRATEAFF,TGTGCCAGCAGCCCCGTGAGAGCCACTGAAGCTTTCTTT
TRBJ2-1,TRBV27,.,13,.,CASSYSSSHEQFF,TGTGCCAGCAGTTATTCTAGCAGCCATGAGCAGTTCTTC
TRBJ2-1,TRBV28,.,14,.,CASNPPNRYNEQFF,TGTGCCAGCAACCCCCCAAACAGGTACAATGAGCAGTTCTTC
TRBJ2-1,TRBV10-3,.,15,TRBD2,CAITGTSGGYNEQFF,TGTGCCATCACCGGGACTAGCGGGGGCTACAATGAGCAGTTCTTC
TRBJ2-3,TRBV27,.,18,TRBD2,CASSRYGLAGDSTDTQYF,TGTGCCAGCAGTCGCTACGGCCTAGCGGGGGATAGCACAGATACGCAGTATTTT
TRBJ2-1,TRBV6-6,.,13,TRBD1,CASSLDREDEQFF,TGTGCCAGCAGCCTCGACAGGGAAGATGAGCAGTTCTTC
TRBJ2-7,TRBV6-1,.,17,.,CASSAGKAREVGYEQYF,TGTGCCAGCAGTGCCGGGAAAGCCCGAGAGGTCGGCTACGAGCAGTACTTC
TRBJ1-1,TRBV27,.,14,TRBD1,CASSHDRVGTEAFF,TGTGCCAGTAGCCACGACAGGGTGGGCACTGAAGCTTTCTTT
TRBJ2-3,TRBV5-4,once,17,TRBD2,CASSLAGVAGGGDTQYF,TGTGCCAGCAGCTTGGCCGGAGTTGCGGGAGGCGGGGATACGCAGTATTTT
TRBJ2-5,TRBV5-1,few,15,.,CASSRSGSSQETQYF,TGCGCCAGCAGTCGGAGCGGCTCATCTCAAGAGACCCAGTACTTC
TRBJ2-1,TRBV4-3,.,16,.,CASSQGTLISYNEQFF,TGCGCCAGCAGCCAGGGGACATTGATCTCCTACAATGAGCAGTTCTTC
TRBJ2-7,TRBV6-4,.,15,TRBD2,CASSEDSGSSYEQYF,TGTGCCAGCAGTGAAGATAGCGGGAGCTCCTACGAGCAGTACTTC
TRBJ2-7,TRBV27,.,15,.,CASSFRRIRSYEQYF,TGTGCCAGCAGTTTTCGGCGGATACGCTCCTACGAGCAGTACTTC
TRBJ2-1,TRBV27,.,14,TRBD2,CASRSSGNRFEQFF,TGTGCCAGCAGAAGTAGCGGGAACCGATTCGAGCAGTTCTTC
TRBJ2-5,TRBV18,.,13,TRBD1,CASSTGTVVTQYF,TGTGCCAGCTCAACCGGGACAGTAGTGACCCAGTACTTC
TRBJ2-3,TRBV6-4,few,15,TRBD1,CASSGGTGHTDTQYF,TGTGCCAGCAGTGGTGGGACAGGACACACAGATACGCAGTATTTT
TRBJ1-2,TRBV9,.,18,TRBD1,CASSTSGTGLGGNYGYTF,TGTGCCAGCAGCACGTCCGGGACAGGGTTAGGTGGTAACTATGGCTACACCTTC
TRBJ2-7,TRBV9,.,15,TRBD2,CASSPPSGGWYEQYF,TGTGCCAGCAGCCCACCCAGCGGGGGCTGGTACGAGCAGTACTTC
TRBJ1-1,TRBV25-1,.,13,TRBD1,CASSEWGQSEAFF,TGTGCCAGCAGTGAATGGGGACAGTCAGAAGCTTTCTTT
TRBJ2-5,TRBV5-1,.,13,.,CASTGLYQETQYF,TGCGCCAGCACGGGACTGTACCAAGAGACCCAGTACTTC
TRBJ2-7,TRBV10-2,.,13,.,CASSQTARLEQYF,TGCGCCAGCAGTCAAACCGCCAGGCTCGAGCAGTACTTC
TRBJ2-5,TRBV5-4,.,13,TRBD1,CASSRGQQETQYF,TGTGCCAGCAGCAGGGGACAGCAAGAGACCCAGTACTTC
TRBJ1-2,TRBV5-6,.,14,.,CASRTYRVPYGYTF,TGTGCCAGCAGAACTTACAGGGTTCCCTATGGCTACACCTTC
TRBJ2-7,TRBV7-9,.,14,.,CASSHPSRFYEQYF,TGTGCCAGCAGCCATCCCTCGCGGTTTTACGAGCAGTACTTC
TRBJ2-1,TRBV12-5,.,12,.,CASAGAWDEQFF,TGTGCTAGTGCAGGGGCGTGGGATGAGCAGTTCTTC
TRBJ1-1,TRBV7-3,.,13,.,CASKIGRDTEAFF,TGTGCCAGCAAAATCGGCCGGGACACTGAAGCTTTCTTT
TRBJ2-7,TRBV9,.,14,TRBD1,CASSGGQGGYEQYF,TGTGCCAGCAGCGGGGGACAGGGGGGTTACGAGCAGTACTTC
TRBJ2-3,TRBV27,.,16,.,CASSSPGYQSTDTQYF,TGTGCCAGCAGTTCCCCGGGATACCAAAGCACAGATACGCAGTATTTT
TRBJ2-7,TRBV28,.,13,.,CASRLSGTYEQYF,TGTGCCAGCAGGCTCTCCGGGACCTACGAGCAGTACTTC
TRBJ2-1,TRBV13,.,17,.,CASSLNPGRGYYNEQFF,TGTGCCAGCAGCCTAAACCCCGGCAGGGGATACTACAATGAGCAGTTCTTC
TRBJ1-1,TRBV30,once,13,TRBD1,CAWSSGGLGEAFF,TGTGCCTGGAGTTCAGGGGGCCTGGGTGAAGCTTTCTTT
TRBJ1-2,TRBV7-2,.,14,TRBD1,CASSKGQNIYGYTF,TGTGCCAGCAGCAAGGGACAGAATATCTATGGCTACACCTTC
TRBJ2-2,TRBV7-9,.,16,TRBD2,CASIPGSSGWTGELFF,TGTGCCAGCATCCCTGGGTCTAGCGGTTGGACCGGGGAGCTGTTTTTT
TRBJ1-1,TRBV5-1,.,10,.,CASSLFVAFF,TGCGCCAGCAGCTTGTTCGTAGCTTTCTTT
TRBJ1-5,TRBV28,.,13,.,CASSLPDGEPQHF,TGTGCCAGCAGTTTACCAGACGGAGAGCCCCAGCATTTT